This T cell receptor (beta chain) was documented in a study of blood T cell repertoires in COVID-19. Study-level information: The United States, Italy and Spain supplied acute and convalescent COVID-19 samples. Nucleic acid was either cDNA or gDNA, and it came from T cells, B-cell-depleted T cells, or PBMCs.

Authors' processing steps: Estimated nucleated cell counts came from reference gene primer amplification. Profiling relied on immunoSEQ multiplex PCR, and the TCRdb table lists in-frame clones only, not all of them. V and J calls plus clone size are reproduced from that table; the DNA served to infer D and trimming. The table includes 400,000 to 450,000 clones, just over 85% detected once. V lost 4 bases and J 4 bases, leaving 16 bases between the germline ends. This CDR3 is built from 15 residues. The germline V gene encodes CDR1 SGHVS and CDR2 FNYEAQ. The rearrangement links TRBV7-6 to TRBJ1-1; TRBD1 is a possible D gene (6 bases). Sequencing was performed on peripheral blood. The TCR originated in a woman in her twenties or thirties with active or convalescent COVID-19. CDR3 residues: CASSYPGGGPTEAFF. The CDR3 DNA sequence: TGTGCCAGCAGCTACCCTGGCGGGGGGCCCACTGAAGCTTTCTTT.